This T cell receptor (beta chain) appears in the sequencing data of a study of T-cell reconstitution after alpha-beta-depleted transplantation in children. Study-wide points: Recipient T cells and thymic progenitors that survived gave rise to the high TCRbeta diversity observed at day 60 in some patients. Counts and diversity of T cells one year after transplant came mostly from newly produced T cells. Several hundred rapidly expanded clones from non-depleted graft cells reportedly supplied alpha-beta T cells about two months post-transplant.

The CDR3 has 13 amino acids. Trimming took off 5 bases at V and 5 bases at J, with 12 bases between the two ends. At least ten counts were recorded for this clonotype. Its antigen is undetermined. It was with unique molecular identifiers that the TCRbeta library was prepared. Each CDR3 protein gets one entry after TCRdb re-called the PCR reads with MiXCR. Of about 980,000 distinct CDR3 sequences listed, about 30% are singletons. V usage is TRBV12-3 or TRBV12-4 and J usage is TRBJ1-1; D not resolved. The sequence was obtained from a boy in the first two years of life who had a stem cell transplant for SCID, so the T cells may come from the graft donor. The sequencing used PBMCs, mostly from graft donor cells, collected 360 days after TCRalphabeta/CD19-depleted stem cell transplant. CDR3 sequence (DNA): TGTGCCAGCAGTCCGCCGGGGTTTACTGAAGCTTTCTTT. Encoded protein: CASSPPGFTEAFF.